The 12 T cell receptor beta chains below were found in one sample sequenced in a study of T-cell reconstitution after alpha-beta-depleted transplantation in children (dated by TCRdb to 2015 to 2016). Library method: PCR. Sequencing was carried out with an Illumina HiSeq 2500. Molecular barcoding was employed in the preparation of TCR libraries, with unique molecular identifiers being used to normalize TCRbeta repertoire quantification. Using fastp at Q25 and MiXCR, TCRdb reprocessed the public reads and kept productive beta chains. A single entry per CDR3 protein holds the most common genes and DNA from its merged rows. This sample lists about 210,000 distinct CDR3 sequences; about a sixth were detected once. The top ten clonotypes cover approximately 40% of the sample. In light of the paper, this sample's treatment or condition label describes: allogeneic hematopoietic cell transplantation with graft depleted of TCRalphabeta T cells and CD19 B cells.

The sequencing used PBMCs, mostly from graft donor cells, collected 360 days after TCRalphabeta/CD19-depleted stem cell transplant. Receptors originate from a male patient aged 2 to 9 who had a stem cell transplant for acute lymphoblastic leukemia, so the T cells may come from the graft donor.

The gene calls are TRBV3-1 and TRBJ1-1; D is undetermined. Germline assignment: CDR1 LGHDT and CDR2 YNNKEL (reference sequence). V lost 1 base, J lost 1 base, and 4 bases lay in between. This CDR3 region has 13 residues. CDR3 nucleotides: TGTGCCAGCAGCCAAGTTGGGAACACTGAAGCTTTCTTT. Residues: CASSQVGNTEAFF.

This CDR3 reads CASSAVAGVVYEQYF. CDR3 in DNA: TGTGCCAGTAGTGCCGTAGCGGGGGTGGTTTACGAGCAGTACTTC. J is TRBJ2-7 and V is TRBV19, with TRBD2 matching 9 bases. The length of the CDR3 is 15 residues. CDR1 is LNHDA and CDR2 is SQIVND in the germline V gene (reference sequence). The ends lost 5 bases at V and 4 bases at J; junction bases unmatched: 9.

Only a few counts were recorded for this clonotype. The rearrangement uses TRBV20-1 and TRBJ2-5, with a weak D call TRBD1 (6 bases). Germline V CDR1 and CDR2: DFQATT, SNEGSKA (reference sequence). The CDR3 loop spans 12 amino acids. Trimming cost V 5 bases and J 2 bases, with 9 bases left between them. The CDR3, as DNA: TGCAGTGCTCAAGGACAGCAAGAGACCCAGTACTTC. This translates into CSAQGQQETQYF.

This clonotype was recorded a few times. The V and J genes are TRBV20-1 and TRBJ1-2; 9 nucleotides line up with TRBD1. Germline lookup yields CDR1 DFQATT and CDR2 SNEGSKA (reference sequence). The V segment lost 6 bases and the J segment 1 base; nucleotides outside the gene matches: 9. The length of the CDR3 is 15 residues. The chain's CDR3 is CSAPLTGGHNYGYTF. DNA of the CDR3: TGCAGTGCCCCCTTAACAGGGGGCCATAACTATGGCTACACCTTC.

The chain couples TRBV20-1 to TRBJ2-3; 8 bases fit TRBD1. The V gene's germline CDR1 is DFQATT and CDR2 SNEGSKA (reference sequence). Germline trimming cut 2 bases from V and 5 bases from J; bases unmatched to any gene: 6. The CDR3 totals 14 residues. CDR3: CSARIGQGVDTQYF. As DNA, the CDR3 is TGCAGTGCTAGAATCGGACAGGGAGTAGATACGCAGTATTTT.

Only a few counts were recorded for this clonotype. The chain uses TRBV5-1 and TRBJ2-1, with 11 bases identical to TRBD2. The germline CDR1 and CDR2 sequences are SGHRS and YFSETQ. The CDR3 sequence is 17 residues long. J was trimmed by 6 bases and V by 4 bases; bases with no gene match: 12. CDR3 nucleotide sequence: TGCGCCAGCAGCATTGGCGTGACTAGCGGGGTGATCAATGAGCAGTTCTTC. It yields the protein CASSIGVTSGVINEQFF.

The rearrangement joins TRBV5-1 to TRBJ2-2; D is undetermined. Trimming removed 0 bases at V and 1 base at J, with 7 bases between. CDR3 length equals 15 residues. Germline CDR1 SGHRS, CDR2 YFSETQ. DNA of the CDR3: TGCGCCAGCAGCTTGGGCAGTTGGAACACCGGGGAGCTGTTTTTT. It is translated as CASSLGSWNTGELFF.

The sample holds a few counts of this clonotype. The rearrangement links TRBV4-1 to TRBJ2-1; D remains unclear. The CDR3 is 17 residues long. With 4 bases removed from V and 8 bases from J, the gap between germline ends came to 24 bases. Germline CDR1 is MGHRA and CDR2 is YSYEKL. The CDR3 bases are TGCGCCAGCAGCCCCAACCCCGACTCGCTGGTTGTAGATGAGCAGTTCTTC. This translates into CASSPNPDSLVVDEQFF.

The genes are TRBV6-1 and TRBJ2-1; D unclear. The V end lost 8 bases, the J end lost 0 bases, and 11 bases lay between the germline ends. CDR3 size: 14 residues. Germline CDR1 is MNHNS and CDR2 is SASEGT. DNA of the CDR3: TGTGCCAGCCGCGACCCCTTCTCCTACAATGAGCAGTTCTTC. This encodes CASRDPFSYNEQFF.

The V call is TRBV24-1, the J call TRBJ2-1, with 9 nucleotides matching TRBD1. The CDR3 covers 16 residues. The V gene end was trimmed by 0 bases and the J gene end by 8 bases; junction bases not matched to a gene: 7. The germline CDR1 and CDR2 sequences are KGHDR and SFDVKD. CDR3 bases: TGTGCCACCAGTGATTTGACCCCGGACAGGGGCGATGAGCAGTTCTTC. The encoded protein is CATSDLTPDRGDEQFF.

This clonotype showed up just a few times. The chain is built from TRBV20-1 and TRBJ2-1, with 8 bases lining up with TRBD1. Germline loops: CDR1 DFQATT, CDR2 SNEGSKA (reference sequence). This CDR3 is 16 amino acids long. V dropped 1 base and J dropped 3; count of bases not matched to a gene: 8. The CDR3 DNA sequence: TGCAGTGCTAGAGTTATTTCGACAGGGGACTACAATGAGCAGTTCTTC. Translation: CSARVISTGDYNEQFF.

The genes are TRBV2 and TRBJ2-7; TRBD1 matches at 9 bases. The CDR3 contains 14 residues. Germline CDR1 is SNHLY and CDR2 is FYNNEI. Trimming took 7 bases from V and 4 from J; bases not matched to a gene: 8. The CDR3 loop reads CASMLGTGSYEQYF. For the CDR3, the DNA is TGTGCCAGCATGCTAGGGACAGGGAGTTACGAGCAGTACTTC.